Sequencing of this T cell receptor beta chain was carried out in a study of T cells in Graves' hyperthyroidism and ophthalmopathy. General study points: The model anticipated ophthalmopathy a median approximately 6.5 months pre-onset.

Uncontrolled infection, other autoimmune disease, pregnancy or lactation excluded patients. PBMCs came from 9 to 10 ml fresh peripheral blood. RNA transcripts gave rise to amplified TCR beta CDR3 regions. First-round RT-PCR targeting the TCR CDR3 was performed with the HTBI primer set. TCRdb used MiXCR to reprocess the multiplex PCR reads, holding one entry per CDR3 protein. The sample consists of 500,000 to 550,000 distinct CDR3 sequences, 15% to 20% of them appearing once. Ten or more counts support this clonotype. What it binds is not known. Sequenced material: blood. The TCR comes from a man aged 35 to 55 with Graves' ophthalmopathy.

CDR3 loop: CASSYTGPREGEAFF. CDR3 coding DNA: TGTGCCAGCAGTTATACCGGTCCCAGGGAGGGTGAAGCTTTCTTT. V usage is TRBV6-1 and J usage is TRBJ1-1, with a tentative D call TRBD1 (5 bases). This CDR3 is 15 amino acids long. Germline values: CDR1 MNHNS, CDR2 SASEGT. The V and J ends lost 5 bases and 7 bases respectively, with 20 bases between them.